The TCR beta chain described here comes from a study of shared clonotypes between healthy human individuals. The CDR3 is 14 residues long. V was cut by 7 bases and J by 5 bases, with 14 bases left in between. The germline CDR1 and CDR2 sequences are MNHEY and SMNVEV (reference sequence). Method: immunoSEQ multiplex PCR; TCRdb's copy keeps in-frame clones and lacks some. Among approximately 710,000 clones listed, roughly 88% were seen once. Among the donors, all were Caucasian adults who lived in Nashville, Tennessee. Regarding the study as a whole: About 5% of naive CD4 clonotypes were shared across four donors. Blood was the only sampled material, and tissue repertoires likely differ.

A remark on this clone: Its matching antigen is unknown.

Source material: memory CD8+ T cells from PBMCs. The sample's subset: CD45RO+ cells pooled with CCR7-negative TemRA cells. J is TRBJ1-4 and V is TRBV27; D possibly corresponds to TRBD1 (6 bases). The receptor was derived from a man aged 18 to 35 in good health. Some clones in this sample may be carry-over from other donors' samples. CDR3 nucleotides: TGTGCCAGCAAAGTGCGGGGGCCCAATGAAAAACTGTTTTTT. Its protein product is CASKVRGPNEKLFF. The full variable domain, completed using reference TRBV27 and TRBJ1-4, is EAQVTQNPRYLITVTGKKLTVTCSQNMNHEYMSWYRQDPGLGLRQIYYSMNVEVTDKGDVPEGYKVSRKEKRNFPLILESPSPNQTSLYFCASKVRGPNEKLFFGSGTQLSVL.